This T cell receptor (beta chain) emerged from a study of T cells in Graves' hyperthyroidism and ophthalmopathy. General observations from the study: Expanded thyroid clonotypes (above 0.001) were mostly also found in blood. With a median lead of roughly 6.2 months before onset, the model predicted ophthalmopathy.

Amplification of TCR beta CDR3 regions used RNA as the template. An initial round of RT-PCR targeting the TCR CDR3 relied on the HTBI primer set. Using its own MiXCR run on the multiplex PCR reads, TCRdb lists one record per CDR3 protein. The sample includes about 410,000 distinct CDR3 sequences, roughly 14% of them seen just once. The CDR3 runs 15 residues. CDR1 is LGHDT, CDR2 YNNKEL, per germline (reference sequence). This clonotype appeared a single time. What it binds is not known. One junction end disagrees with the germline gene, perhaps due to a read error. Criteria for exclusion of patients were uncontrolled infection, other autoimmune disease, pregnancy or lactation. Used for diagnoses were clinical symptoms, serum thyroxine and TRAb, thyroid ultrasound and orbital computed tomography.

This receptor was identified in a man in his late teens or twenties with Graves' ophthalmopathy. The sequenced sample was blood. V and J are TRBV3-1 and TRBJ2-5; D remains ambiguous. CDR3 in DNA: TGTGCCAGCAGCCAAGTCGGCGAAGGGCAAGAGACCCGGTACTTC. Translating gives CASSQVGEGQETRYF.